The 31 T cell receptor beta chains in this list originate from one sample, sequenced in a study of early T cells in non-severe SARS-CoV-2 infection. TCRdb independently ran MiXCR on the 5' RACE reads; one entry per CDR3 protein. Found here are 45,000 or so distinct CDR3 sequences, about 7% of them singletons; the top ten hold 7% to 10%. Sequenced input: whole blood. These receptors were taken from an adult who was a healthcare worker with PCR-confirmed SARS-CoV-2 infection or an uninfected control (not recorded which).

This clonotype was seen a handful of times. J is TRBJ2-5 and V is TRBV7-9; 7 positions match TRBD1. The CDR3 has 13 residues. J lost 3 bases, V lost 3 bases, and 1 base had no gene match. CDR1 and CDR2 (germline): SEHNR, FQNEAQ (reference sequence). This chain's CDR3 is CASSFGTEETQYF. As DNA, the CDR3 is TGTGCCAGCAGCTTCGGGACAGAAGAGACCCAGTACTTC.

This clonotype is deemed medium-sized. The chain combines TRBV4-3 with TRBJ2-3; 9 bases line up with TRBD2. Germline V gene sequence: CDR1 LGHNA, CDR2 YSLEER. J gave up 1 base and V 8 bases, and 7 bases lay outside the gene matches. This CDR3 spans 15 amino acids. The CDR3 spells CASQEVAGGTDTQYF. The CDR3 region has the DNA TGCGCCAGCCAAGAAGTAGCGGGGGGCACAGATACGCAGTATTTT.

This clonotype was seen more than once but under ten times. The chain joins TRBV28 to TRBJ1-2; 7 bases map to TRBD1. This CDR3 has 13 residues. Trimming took 4 bases from V and 5 from J; bases not matched to a gene: 4. Germline assignment: CDR1 MDHEN and CDR2 SYDVKM. The CDR3 DNA reads as TGTGCCAGCAGTTCGGGACAGACGTATGGCTACACCTTC. It specifies CASSSGQTYGYTF.

The V gene is TRBV7-2, the J gene TRBJ1-5, with D maybe TRBD1 (6 bases). This CDR3 has 18 amino acids. Trimming pared 5 bases from V and 1 base from J, leaving 21 bases between. Germline V lookup: CDR1 SGHTA, CDR2 FQGNSA. The CDR3 is CASSPRGGGLGSNQPQHF. CDR3 DNA: TGTGCCAGCAGCCCCAGGGGAGGCGGCCTAGGGAGCAATCAGCCCCAGCATTTT.

This clonotype was recorded many times. CDR3 region: CASRPQMNTEAFF. CDR3 coding DNA: TGTGCCAGCAGGCCTCAGATGAACACTGAAGCTTTCTTT. The chain is built from TRBV7-2 and TRBJ1-1, with D hard to call. The CDR3 has 13 amino acids. The germline gives CDR1 SGHTA, CDR2 FQGNSA. V lost 6 bases, J lost 0 bases, and 8 bases lay in between.

This clonotype was counted at least ten times. V and J are TRBV7-2 and TRBJ2-3; D is undetermined. Trimming stripped 4 bases from V and 2 bases from J, with 4 bases between. The CDR3 is made up of 12 amino acids. Germline-derived CDR1 and CDR2 are SGHTA and FQGNSA. DNA of the CDR3: TGTGCCAGCAGCTCCTACACAGATACGCAGTATTTT. Its translation is CASSSYTDTQYF. Together with reference TRBV7-2 and TRBJ2-3, the CDR3 gives the full variable domain: GAGVSQSPSNKVTEKGKDVELRCDPISGHTALYWYRQSLGQGLEFLIYFQGNSAPDKSGLPSDRFSAERTGGSVSTLTIQRTQQEDSAVYLCASSSYTDTQYFGPGTRLTVL.

This clonotype was seen at least ten times. The gene calls are TRBV20-1 and TRBJ2-1; TRBD2 might be the D (6 bases). Germline V gene data show CDR1 as DFQATT and CDR2 as SNEGSKA (reference sequence). Trimming removed 5 bases at V and 3 bases at J, with 17 bases between. The CDR3 covers 15 residues. The CDR3 spells CSAPYRAGFYNEQFF. Here the CDR3 DNA reads TGCAGTGCTCCCTACCGCGCGGGGTTCTACAATGAGCAGTTCTTC.

V usage is TRBV29-1 and J usage is TRBJ2-3, with TRBD2 matching over 9 bases. The junction had 8 bases not matched to a gene; V was cut back by 3 bases and J by 4 bases. CDR3 length: 15 amino acids. Germline CDR1 SQVTM, CDR2 ANQGSEA. The CDR3 nucleotides read TGCAGCGTTGACAGAGCGGGGGGAGGGTCAGATACGCAGTATTTT. This codes for CSVDRAGGGSDTQYF.

The rearrangement joins TRBV11-2 to TRBJ2-7; TRBD1 might be the D (5 bases). Trimming stripped 5 bases from V and 5 bases from J, with 10 bases between. CDR3 size: 12 residues. Looked up from germline, CDR1 is SGHAT and CDR2 is FQNNGV. The CDR3 reads CASSIQGNEQYF. The CDR3 coding sequence is TGTGCCAGCAGCATCCAGGGTAACGAGCAGTACTTC.

In its sample, this clonotype was seen many times. The chain combines TRBV4-3 with TRBJ2-4, with TRBD1 matching over 12 bases. Germline V CDR1 and CDR2: LGHNA, YSLEER. Trimming cost V 5 bases and J 6 bases; bases outside gene matches: 5. This CDR3 spans 15 amino acids. For the CDR3, the DNA is TGCGCCAGCAGCGGCGGGACAGGGGGCTTAAACATTCAGTACTTC. Translating it yields CASSGGTGGLNIQYF.

This clonotype was seen only a few times. V and J are TRBV3-1 and TRBJ2-5; D uncertain. Germline V gene lookup returns CDR1 LGHDT and CDR2 YNNKEL (reference sequence). V lost 1 base and J 5 bases, leaving 8 bases between the germline ends. The CDR3 length is 13 residues. CDR3: CASSQVVTETQYF. The CDR3 DNA is TGTGCCAGCAGCCAAGTAGTAACTGAGACCCAGTACTTC.

This clonotype was seen repeatedly, ten times or more. This chain connects TRBV6-6 to TRBJ1-6; the match to TRBD1 covers 7 bases. This CDR3 is 15 amino acids long. After removal of 7 bases from V and 6 bases from J, the junction contained 9 bases not matched to a gene. CDR1 MNHNY and CDR2 SVGAGI come from the germline V gene (reference sequence). CDR3 sequence reads: CASIPRGQRNSPLHF. Here the CDR3 DNA reads TGTGCCAGCATCCCGAGGGGACAGCGTAATTCACCCCTCCACTTT.

This clonotype was observed a handful of times. CDR3 sequence: CASSLELAEETQYF. The CDR3 DNA reads TGTGCCAGCAGCTTGGAACTAGCGGAAGAGACCCAGTACTTC. The chain has TRBV5-4 and TRBJ2-5; 8 positions agree with TRBD2. J lost 3 bases, V lost 0 bases, and 1 base had no gene match. This CDR3 region has 14 residues. Germline CDR1 reads SGHNT; CDR2 reads YYREEE (reference sequence).

This clonotype showed up just a few times. The rearrangement joins TRBV9 to TRBJ1-2; unclear D gene. The germline CDR1 and CDR2 sequences are SGDLS and YYNGEE. This CDR3 contains 14 residues. V was trimmed by 0 bases and J by 8 bases, leaving 14 bases between them. The CDR3 coding sequence is TGTGCCAGCAGCGTAGAGGATCCAGCCGGCGGCTACACCTTC. It translates to CASSVEDPAGGYTF. Full variable domain (outside the CDR3, taken from reference TRBV9 and TRBJ1-2): DSGVTQTPKHLITATGQRVTLRCSPRSGDLSVYWYQQSLDQGLQFLIQYYNGEERAKGNILERFSAQQFPDLHSELNLSSLELGDSALYFCASSVEDPAGGYTFGSGTRLTVV.

A few counts support this clonotype. This chain links TRBV29-1 with TRBJ1-1; a weak D match, TRBD1 (5 bases). This CDR3 has 15 amino acids. Trimming cost V 5 bases and J 3 bases, with 19 bases left between them. Germline V gene lookup returns CDR1 SQVTM and CDR2 ANQGSEA. The DNA for the CDR3 is TGCAGCGTTAATACGTTGGACACCGAGTACACTGAAGCTTTCTTT. As protein: CSVNTLDTEYTEAFF. The whole variable domain, filled in from reference TRBV29-1 and TRBJ1-1, reads SAVISQKPSRDICQRGTSLTIQCQVDSQVTMMFWYRQQPGQSLTLIATANQGSEATYESGFVIDKFPISRPNLTFSTLTVSNMSPEDSSIYLCSVNTLDTEYTEAFFGQGTRLTVV.

This clonotype turned up a few times. This rearrangement joins TRBV7-2 to TRBJ2-2; D unresolved. Trimming took off 6 bases at V and 6 bases at J, with 20 bases between the two ends. The germline CDR1 and CDR2 sequences are SGHTA and FQGNSA. The CDR3 covers 16 residues. CDR3 protein: CASSNSGSTRAGELFF. CDR3 DNA: TGTGCCAGCAGTAATTCAGGCAGTACTCGCGCCGGGGAGCTGTTTTTT.

This clonotype was recorded at least ten times. The chain couples TRBV12-3 or TRBV12-4 to TRBJ1-6, with D uncertain. The length of the CDR3 is 14 residues. Trimming pared 4 bases from V and 13 bases from J, leaving 17 bases between. Here the CDR3 DNA reads TGTGCCAGCAGTTACCAGATGGCGCTGGTCCCCCTCCACTTT. Amino acid sequence: CASSYQMALVPLHF.

This chain links TRBV7-9 with TRBJ2-1; perhaps TRBD1 as D (6 bases). Trimming removed 5 bases from V and 8 bases from J, with 16 bases in between. In germline, CDR1 is SEHNR, CDR2 FQNEAQ (reference sequence). The length of the CDR3 is 14 residues. CDR3 nucleotide sequence: TGTGCCAGCAGCCCGAGGACAGAGAGGGATGAGCAGTTCTTC. The encoded protein is CASSPRTERDEQFF.

This clonotype has at least ten counts. The rearrangement uses TRBV12-3 or TRBV12-4 and TRBJ2-7; D ambiguous. The CDR3 spans 13 residues. The V end was cut by 6 bases, the J end by 3 bases, with 12 bases between. The CDR3 DNA is TGTGCCAGCAGCTCCCCCAACAGCTACGAGCAGTACTTC. This gives the protein CASSSPNSYEQYF.

Ten or more counts support this clonotype. The rearrangement links TRBV4-3 to TRBJ2-1; D not resolved. CDR1 LGHNA and CDR2 YSLEER come from the germline V gene. Trimming stripped 7 bases from V and 0 bases from J, with 7 bases between. This CDR3 region has 13 residues. The CDR3 nucleotides are TGCGCCAGCACCGACCCCTCCTACAATGAGCAGTTCTTC. This encodes CASTDPSYNEQFF.

This clonotype appeared many times. The gene calls are TRBV20-1 and TRBJ2-5, with TRBD1 as a possible D gene (6 bases). Germline values: CDR1 DFQATT, CDR2 SNEGSKA (reference sequence). The CDR3 extends over 13 amino acids. The V and J ends lost 3 bases and 1 base respectively, with 9 bases between them. The CDR3 loop is CSASGQSQETQYF. The CDR3 nucleotides are TGCAGTGCTAGTGGACAGTCCCAAGAGACCCAGTACTTC.

This clonotype was seen at least ten times. The CDR3 is CASSRANRGHGYTF. CDR3 coding DNA: TGTGCCAGCAGCCGGGCAAACAGGGGACATGGCTACACCTTC. The chain has TRBV3-1 and TRBJ1-2; 7 bases match TRBD1. J lost 6 bases, V lost 4 bases, and 8 bases had no gene match. The V gene's germline CDR1 is LGHDT and CDR2 YNNKEL (reference sequence). The CDR3 extends over 14 amino acids.

This clonotype was observed a handful of times. J is TRBJ2-2 and V is TRBV7-9; D may be TRBD1 or TRBD2 (5 bases each). The CDR3 covers 16 residues. Trimming shortened V by 0 bases and J by 2 bases, and 10 bases separated the two germline ends. CDR1 is SEHNR and CDR2 is FQNEAQ in the germline V gene (reference sequence). The CDR3 reads CASSLARGTNTGELFF. In DNA form, the CDR3 reads TGTGCCAGCAGCTTAGCACGGGGCACTAACACCGGGGAGCTGTTTTTT.

This clonotype was recorded a few times. V usage is TRBV25-1 and J usage is TRBJ2-3; D uncertain. Trimming pared 6 bases from V and 7 bases from J, leaving 8 bases between. There are 11 residues in the CDR3. Looked up from germline, CDR1 is MGHDK and CDR2 is SYGVNS. CDR3 amino acids: CASRPGNTQYF. The CDR3 DNA sequence: TGTGCCAGCAGGCCCGGTAATACGCAGTATTTT.

This clonotype was counted many times. In DNA, the CDR3 is TGTGCCAGCAGTTTGGGACAGGCTTCCTACAATGAGCAGTTCTTC. This sequence encodes CASSLGQASYNEQFF. The chain recombines TRBV28 with TRBJ2-1; the match to TRBD1 covers 8 bases. V lost 3 bases to trimming and J lost 1 base; unmatched junction nucleotides: 2. Germline loops: CDR1 MDHEN, CDR2 SYDVKM. The CDR3 has 15 residues.

This clonotype was observed at least ten times. This chain links TRBV20-1 with TRBJ2-5, with D possibly matching TRBD2 (6 bases). The CDR3 extends over 11 amino acids. Germline V lookup: CDR1 DFQATT, CDR2 SNEGSKA (reference sequence). The CDR3 DNA follows: TGCGGAATACTAGCAGGGGAGACCCAGTACTTC. This translates into CGILAGETQYF.

This clonotype was picked up a small number of times. This sequence joins TRBV20-1 and TRBJ1-1; D gene unclear. Germline values: CDR1 DFQATT, CDR2 SNEGSKA (reference sequence). The V end was cut by 5 bases, the J end by 1 base, with 14 bases between. The CDR3 runs to 14 residues. This chain's CDR3 is CSAHRTTKNTEAFF. The CDR3 coding sequence is TGCAGTGCTCACAGAACTACCAAGAACACTGAAGCTTTCTTT.

This clonotype was detected only a few times. The chain joins TRBV7-8 to TRBJ2-5; D tentatively fits TRBD1 or TRBD2 (5 bases each). CDR1 and CDR2 from the germline V gene are SGHVS and FQNEAQ. V shed 5 bases and J shed 0 bases, with 10 bases lying between them. This CDR3 has 14 amino acids. CDR3 DNA sequence: TGTGCCAGCAGCGAGGGGTTGTACCAAGAGACCCAGTACTTC. It yields the protein CASSEGLYQETQYF. The full variable domain, its missing parts supplied by reference TRBV7-8 and TRBJ2-5, is GAGVSQSPRYKVAKRGQDVALRCDPISGHVSLFWYQQALGQGPEFLTYFQNEAQLDKSGLPSDRFFAERPEGSVSTLKIQRTQQEDSAVYLCASSEGLYQETQYFGPGTRLLVL.

This clonotype has more than one count but fewer than ten. The chain employs TRBV4-3 and TRBJ2-1, with 9 bases fitting TRBD1. The CDR3 has 16 amino acids. With V trimmed by 1 base and J by 8 bases, 9 bases remained unmatched. Per the germline V gene, CDR1 is LGHNA and CDR2 is YSLEER. CDR3 sequence reads: CASSQVWDREGDEQFF. DNA of the CDR3: TGCGCCAGCAGCCAAGTGTGGGACAGGGAAGGCGATGAGCAGTTCTTC.

J is TRBJ1-6 and V is TRBV7-9, with D perhaps TRBD1 (6 bases). V was trimmed by 1 base and J by 8 bases, leaving 12 bases between them. This CDR3 has 15 residues. The germline gives CDR1 SEHNR, CDR2 FQNEAQ (reference sequence). The CDR3 nucleotides are TGTGCCAGCAGCTTAGTTACAGGGTACGATTCACCCCTCCACTTT. It encodes CASSLVTGYDSPLHF.

This clonotype was observed at least ten times. V and J are TRBV7-9 and TRBJ1-4; TRBD1 aligns across 8 bases. CDR1 and CDR2 (germline): SEHNR, FQNEAQ (reference sequence). CDR3 size: 16 residues. The V gene end was trimmed by 5 bases and the J gene end by 0 bases; junction bases not matched to a gene: 5. In DNA form, the CDR3 reads TGTGCCAGCAGCCGGACAGGGCTTGCAACTAATGAAAAACTGTTTTTT. Amino acid sequence: CASSRTGLATNEKLFF.